The following is a TCR beta chain sequence with its context. An end of the junction does not agree with germline; a read error may underlie this. Profiling relied on immunoSEQ multiplex PCR, and the TCRdb table lists in-frame clones only, not all of them. This repertoire shows around 30,000 clones, roughly 80% found once; its top ten account for about 2.5%. Germline CDR1 is SSHAT and CDR2 is FNYEAQ (reference sequence). CDR3 size: 16 residues. The data stem from a study of T cells in narcolepsy. Study as a whole: Healthy controls were enrolled alongside patients with narcolepsy type 1 or type 2.

Sequencing was done on a sample of memory (CD45RA-) CD4+ T cells from blood. The sequence came from a human donor in good health. The chain recombines TRBV7-7 with TRBJ2-5; 7 bases match TRBD2. CDR3 nucleotide sequence: TGTGCTAGCAGCTTACTGGCGGGGGAATCAAAAGAGACCCAGTACTTC. The encoded protein is CASSLLAGESKETQYF.